Below, one T cell receptor (beta chain) is given with its context. What this receptor recognizes is not known. Within one base of it there is no much larger clone, and no base qualities were kept. Inclusive of the bounding cysteine and phenylalanine, the CDR3 is 15 residues long. The read is trimmed to its CDR3 DNA, 45 bases read in frame from base 1. Looking up the germline V gene yields CDR1 SGHRS and CDR2 YFSETQ. Trimming removed 4 bases from V and 4 bases from J, leaving 17 bases between the germline ends. This specimen belongs to a study of cytomegalovirus exposure and HLA in healthy donors (dated by TCRdb to about 2017). About the investigation overall: In an earlier analysis of approximately 500 of the donors, roughly 300 Gb of sequence data and 90 million to 120 million unique TCR beta sequences from roughly 200 million T cells were reported. Typing coverage differed by locus: A, B, C, DRB1 and DQB1 were typed in roughly 629-630 donors, DQA1 in about 500, DPA1 in around 600, and DPB1 in around 440. All discovery cohort repertoires had been generated using a single sequencing platform. Along with the approximately 650-subject first cohort, a separate validation cohort of around 110 different subjects was used. Rather than drawing on any new phenotypic data, the later analysis identified candidate immune exposures from TCR beta sequences and the way those sequences occurred across donors. Because of strong linkage in the cohort, roughly five DR-DQ haplotypes were treated as single units for association and clustering. The study profiled the T cell repertoires of hundreds of subjects by immunosequencing and related them to cytomegalovirus serostatus. The study was designed to test whether signatures of past pathogen exposure could be identified by cataloging public T cell receptors. HLA typing covered class I and class II loci at four-digit resolution. Approximately 310 gigabases of sequencing data and approximately 93 million unique TCR sequences were included in an early release covering about 600 HLA-typed donors. High-throughput TCR immunosequencing, statistical association of individual TCRs with disease status, and machine learning were combined to predict cytomegalovirus infection status. In a later genetic analysis, genome-wide SNP genotypes for about three fifths of the roughly 670 donors were used, and that subset was treated as a discovery cohort. Donor age, sex, ethnicity and CMV serostatus were compiled alongside the repertoire data. A later analysis re-analyzed previously published TCR beta repertoires from approximately 700 donors and added high-resolution HLA genotyping to study TCR occurrence patterns. Of the roughly 400 genotyped donors, approximately 81% were placed in the genetic ancestry cluster associated with self-reported Caucasian donors. To decide whether each TCR beta V gene segment behaved as functional or pseudogenic, an earlier analysis of 587 of the donors relied on high-throughput TCR beta sequencing. Among around 400 genotyped donors of the cohort, an average of approximately 240,000 unique TCR beta nucleotide sequences were sequenced per donor, around 18% of them non-productive. Overall results and qualifications from the work: Around 16 rarely observed V segments, including chromosome 9 orphons, were excluded from the earlier analysis of several hundred of the donors because counts were too low. This cohort had only TCR beta chains sequenced, and the lack of alpha or paired-chain data limited which features could be detected. Compared with equally common non-associated chains, HLA-associated TCR beta chains in a later analysis were more clonally expanded and had lower generation probabilities. Assigning TCR associations to individual alleles was difficult when HLA alleles, especially DR and DQ, strongly co-occurred. Immune exposure information for the cohort was limited to CMV serostatus. A cluster of highly shared sequence variants was judged likely to be a technical artifact of the sequencing pipeline. In vitro tests confirmed that three of the cytomegalovirus-associated TCR beta chains recognize cytomegalovirus antigens. A total of about 150 TCR beta chains were listed by the study as associated with cytomegalovirus. According to a later analysis, most CMV-associated TCR beta chains appeared to be HLA-restricted, and the HLA associations seemed to be driven largely by CMV exposure. An earlier analysis of approximately 540 of the donors showed that most TCR beta V segments appeared in productive rearrangements either about 87% or about 30% of the time, which broadly matched IMGT annotations. According to the authors, the approach could potentially be generalized to other disease states and immunological phenotypes. A later genetic analysis associated a missense DCLRE1C variant with V-gene and J-gene trimming of TCR beta chains, and an independent cohort replicated the association. Specific HLA alleles were associated with 15,000 to 20,000 TCR beta sequences at a false discovery rate of 0.05 in a later analysis. Sequencing depth was assumed to be roughly uniform across donors in the presence/absence analyses, though that assumption may not hold. A further reported finding was that TCR beta sequences accurately predicted the HLA-A and HLA-B alleles for most subjects in the first cohort. According to a later analysis, TCR association rates differed among HLA loci, with DRB1 alleles showing the most associated TCRs and HLA-C alleles showing the fewest. In both the original and validation cohorts, the classifier was reported to diagnose cytomegalovirus status with high specificity and sensitivity. Correlated functional status among segregating V segments might reflect linkage disequilibrium, but an unknown experimental factor could not be ruled out. A later analysis reported that several top co-occurrence clusters appeared linked to parvovirus B19, influenza, CMV and Epstein-Barr virus. While some public TCRs were present in many individuals, most TCR sequences turned up only very rarely across donors. Because some donors lacked HLA typing at each locus, the association tests relied only on the typed subset. Some IMGT-functional V segments, including TRBV6-2 and TRBV6-3, could not be distinguished by the 87-base-pair reads and were therefore excluded. In a later genetic analysis, fewer N-insertions in productive TCRs were reported among donors in an Asian-associated ancestry cluster than the roughly 700-donor mean.

The cohort comprised more than 550 healthy bone marrow donors. Cohort members were all nominally healthy when sampled, although unrecorded immune exposures were likely present. The donor tested CMV seronegative, placing the donor among the 350 to 400 seronegative members of the cohort. Each donor provided a peripheral blood sample, and peripheral blood mononuclear cells were used for TCR beta sequencing. Genomic DNA extraction from the blood cell samples was performed with the Qiagen DNeasy Blood Extraction Kit. The library was made by the immunoSEQ multiplex PCR assay. For the multiplex PCR, a mixture combining 60 forward primers for TCR Vbeta segments and 13 reverse primers for TCR Jbeta segments was used. A multiplex PCR assay on genomic DNA amplified the CDR3 region of rearranged TCR beta genes. On the Illumina HiSeq System, the amplified TCR beta libraries were sequenced as 87-base-pair reads. As for the authors' bioinformatics: A later analysis counted approximately 84 million unique TCR beta chains across the 640 or so repertoires, and approximately 11 million of these chains were shared by at least two donors. A nearest-neighbor algorithm error-corrected the raw reads and collapsed the reads into unique sequences, merging closely related sequences to remove PCR and sequencing errors. Alignment of CDR3 sequences to IMGT reference sequences was used to assign V, D and J gene segments. For a sequence to be retained, at least a six-nucleotide match to both a V gene segment and a J gene segment was required. A rearrangement counted as productive if the CDR3 had no stop codons and remained in frame with V and J, and every other rearrangement counted as non-productive. Following IMGT convention, CDR3 was defined as the stretch from the second conserved V-encoded cysteine to the conserved J-encoded phenylalanine. The earlier analysis of 500 to 750 of the donors excluded any sequence lacking an unambiguous match to a single V gene segment. An earlier analysis of about 600 of the donors called V segments functional above 56.7% productive rearrangements and segregating when the between-donor standard deviation exceeded 5%. To diagnose cytomegalovirus status from the catalog of TCR beta chain sequences, a statistical classification framework was built. A later analysis assigned V and J genes by comparing TCR nucleotide sequences with IMGT/GENE-DB human TR gene sequences. The TCRdist pipeline was used in a later analysis to assign CDR3 sequences and most-parsimonious VDJ recombination scenarios. In a later analysis, each TCR beta chain was defined by its CDR3 amino acid sequence together with its V-gene family, and reads without a unique V-gene family were excluded. As a way to deal with suspected cross-contamination and a sequencing artifact, a later analysis dropped 450 to 600 nucleotide sequences that were highly shared and had low generation probability. In a later analysis, a clonal expansion index for each public chain was calculated from normalized within-repertoire ranks of inferred template counts. In a later analysis, generation probabilities were computed with a VDJ recombination model fitted to out-of-frame rearrangements, and the resulting probabilities were checked against IGoR. Hypergeometric tests were used in a later analysis to score TCR-TCR, TCR-HLA and TCR-CMV co-occurrence, with a repertoire-size bias correction applied to the TCR pairs. In a later analysis, false discovery rates were estimated by permuting HLA or CMV assignments 20 times. In a later analysis, co-occurring TCRs were grouped using DBSCAN, with TCRdist sequence similarity added in when clustering inside HLA-allele-positive subsets. For co-occurrence clustering, repertoires with fewer than 30,000 or more than 120,000 public chains were excluded, along with five repertoires with anomalous nucleotide sharing. TCRdb provides this immuneACCESS table in a form limited to in-frame rearrangements. Some clones are lacking; in checked studies, under half of them reflect an unresolved V gene, and why the rest are absent is not known. V and J calls plus clone size are reproduced from that table; the DNA served to infer D and trimming. This sample lists 50,000 to 65,000 clones; 70% to 75% were detected once. Of the sample, 5% to 7% falls within the top ten clones.

The specimen sequenced was PBMCs. This receptor was taken from a woman in her 30s in good health and CMV-seronegative. The chain joins TRBV5-1 to TRBJ2-5; a weak D assignment points to TRBD1 (8 bases agree). CDR3 reads: CASSKGQGGGETQYF. The DNA reads as follows: TGCGCCAGCAGCAAAGGACAGGGAGGGGGAGAGACCCAGTACTTC.